A few counts support the clone carrying this T cell receptor beta chain. No antigen is known for it. On average, the one heparinised blood draw given by each donor was around 110 mL. Every isolated RNA sample was fully reverse transcribed, so sequencing captured expressed TCRB transcripts. Method: immunoSEQ multiplex PCR; TCRdb's copy keeps in-frame clones and lacks some. The sample includes approximately 170,000 clones, 9% to 10% seen only once; the top ten take less than 3%. In germline, CDR1 is MDHEN, CDR2 SYDVKM. With 7 bases removed from V and 8 bases from J, the gap between germline ends came to 17 bases. The length of the CDR3 is 13 residues. The sample originates from a study of beta chain features in type 1 diabetes. Study results and limitations: Patients with Type 1 diabetes showed moderately but significantly shorter TCRB CDR3s in all four CD4+ subsets. Fewer junction insertions and more nucleotide deletions appeared in type 1 diabetes patients.

This chain links TRBV28 with TRBJ1-2; TRBD1 might be the D (5 bases). This clonotype was obtained from a woman between 18 and 30 years old in good health. The sample taken for sequencing was central memory CD4+ T cells from blood. The CDR3 coding sequence is TGTGCCAGCACCCCGGGGGGGAAGGAAGGCTACACCTTC. The encoded protein is CASTPGGKEGYTF.